The present T cell receptor (beta chain) was sequenced within a study of low-dose radiotherapy and immunotherapy resistance in tumors. Study in general: Per fraction, Cohort 2 was given 1 Gy every two weeks, accumulating a total of 13 Gy over 26 weeks. Every day for four cycles from cycle 1 day 1, patients took 300 mg of oral aspirin. First-strand cDNA relied on TRAV- and TRBV-specific primers spanning alpha and beta chains.

This clonotype has ten or more counts. It was with a constant-region primer and a V-primer adapter that TCRs were amplified over around 19 PCR cycles. Using its own MiXCR run on the reads, TCRdb lists one record per CDR3 protein. Among some 53,000 distinct CDR3 sequences listed, around a third were seen once. The sample's time point: after trial treatment. As to treatment: LDRT plus nivolumab, ipilimumab, low-dose cyclophosphamide and aspirin (RACIN trial). This CDR3 comprises 15 residues. From germline, CDR1 is MDHEN and CDR2 SYDVKM. V was clipped by 5 bases and J by 5 bases, with 15 bases between them.

This chain joins TRBV28 and TRBJ2-2; weak D call: TRBD1 (8 bases). This TCR came from a male donor with rectosigmoid adenocarcinoma. Sequenced material: PBMCs, taken after low-dose radiotherapy plus immunotherapy. In DNA form, the CDR3 reads TGTGCCAGCAGTGACAGGGGAGGGGCGACCGGGGAGCTGTTTTTT. Translation gives CASSDRGGATGELFF.